Reported below is one T cell receptor beta chain. Antigen specificity is unknown. For the second PCR, which ran for 7 to 11 cycles, a sample-barcoded 5' primer and a J-beta primer mix were used. TCRdb called the 5' RACE reads again in MiXCR, with one record for every CDR3 protein. The sample lists over 1,500,000 distinct CDR3 sequences, roughly 52% occurring once. In germline, CDR1 is DFQATT, CDR2 SNEGSKA (reference sequence). The CDR3 spans 16 residues. These data originate in a study of blood T cells in healthy people across ages. Whole-study findings and limits: Investigators viewed diversity estimates from one million T cells as underestimates, the study reported.

J is TRBJ2-5 and V is TRBV20-1; 16 bases agree with TRBD2. The J call could be wrong; TRBJ2-7 is a better fit for the DNA end. The clonotype was recovered from a woman aged 40 to 55 in good health. Sequenced sample: blood. The CDR3 DNA reads TGCAGTGCCATCGGGACTAGCGGGAGGGCCGTCTACGAGCAGTACTTC. Its protein is CSAIGTSGRAVYEQYF.